This T cell receptor beta chain stems from a study of spatial heterogeneity in lung cancer. In its sample, this clonotype ranks as medium-sized. The germline V gene encodes CDR1 LGHDT and CDR2 YNNKEL (reference sequence). The CDR3 contains 14 residues. The V gene lost 0 bases and the J gene lost 5 bases, with 8 bases spanning the gap. As for time point: sample taken at primary tumor resection. Whole RNA, which was extracted from tumor, nontumor lung tissue or frozen PBMC, was sequenced without any cell sorting. Every cDNA TCR molecule received its own unique molecular identifier. Each CDR3 protein is one row after TCRdb ran MiXCR on the 5' RACE reads. In the table there are about 2,900 distinct CDR3 sequences, about 18% of which are singletons.

The J gene is TRBJ2-1, the V gene TRBV3-1; no firm D call. The TCR was taken from a female donor with early-stage non-small cell lung cancer. The sequencing here drew on normal lung tissue next to the tumor, taken at surgery. CDR3 DNA: TGTGCCAGCAGCCAAGAACCTGTAAACAATGAGCAGTTCTTC. Encoded protein: CASSQEPVNNEQFF.